This TCR beta chain was recorded in a study of T cell responses to AZD1222 COVID-19 vaccine. The study's findings and limits: Every sample of the repertoires postdated the peak T cell response. Baseline serology detected seropositivity in only five or six AZD1222 recipients.

For this clone: Its antigen is unknown.

CDR3 length: 11 amino acids. CDR1 is SQVTM and CDR2 is ANQGSEA in the germline V gene. V was trimmed by 3 bases and J by 1 base, leaving 3 bases between them. The method was immunoSEQ multiplex PCR; TCRdb's version includes in-frame clones alone and lacks a portion of them. This table has under 150,000 clones, roughly 90% appearing once. This chain connects TRBV29-1 to TRBJ1-2; the D is unclear. The starting material was peripheral blood, obtained 28 days after the second AZD1222 dose. This sequence was found in an adult who received the AZD1222 COVID-19 vaccine. DNA of the CDR3: TGCAGCGTTGACAGTAACTATGGCTACACCTTC. This gives the protein CSVDSNYGYTF. The full variable domain, its missing parts supplied by reference TRBV29-1 and TRBJ1-2, is SAVISQKPSRDICQRGTSLTIQCQVDSQVTMMFWYRQQPGQSLTLIATANQGSEATYESGFVIDKFPISRPNLTFSTLTVSNMSPEDSSIYLCSVDSNYGYTFGSGTRLTVV.